Listed here are 25 T cell receptor beta chains from one sample, sequenced in a study of cytomegalovirus exposure and HLA in healthy donors. A multiplex PCR was run with 60 Vbeta primers and 13 Jbeta primers. Generated by immunoSEQ multiplex PCR, the TCRdb table keeps only in-frame clones and is missing some. The repertoire holds 100,000 to 150,000 clones, with approximately 68% as singletons. Source material: PBMCs. The receptors come from a man between 25 and 39 years old in good health and CMV-seropositive.

As to this clone: One junction end disagrees with the germline gene, perhaps due to a read error. The rearrangement uses TRBV7-7 and TRBJ2-1; the D gene is possibly TRBD2 (6 bases). Germline loops: CDR1 SSHAT, CDR2 FNYEAQ (reference sequence). This CDR3 is 16 amino acids long. Written as DNA, the CDR3 is TGTGCTAGCAGCTTAGCGTCTACCGGGAGCTTAAATGAGCAGTTCTTC. It specifies CASSLASTGSLNEQFF.

J is TRBJ2-7 and V is TRBV6-6; TRBD2 aligns across 14 bases. This CDR3 region has 16 residues. The V and J ends lost 6 bases and 1 base, in that order; junction bases with no gene match: 5. The germline gives CDR1 MNHNY, CDR2 SVGAGI (reference sequence). The CDR3: CASRPGLAGESYEQYF. DNA of the CDR3: TGTGCCAGCAGACCGGGACTAGCGGGAGAGTCCTACGAGCAGTACTTC.

This rearrangement joins TRBV10-3 to TRBJ1-3; D possibly corresponds to TRBD1 (5 bases). The length of the CDR3 is 13 residues. V was trimmed by 2 bases and J by 4 bases, leaving 6 bases between them. Germline CDR1 is ENHRY and CDR2 is SYGVKD. CDR3 DNA: TGTGCCATCAGTGAGAGGGGAGGAAACACCATATATTTT. Translating it yields CAISERGGNTIYF.

The rearrangement uses TRBV19 and TRBJ2-7, with TRBD2 matching over 11 bases. This CDR3 has 15 amino acids. In germline, CDR1 is LNHDA, CDR2 SQIVND (reference sequence). Trimming removed 3 bases from V and 7 bases from J; junction bases left unmatched: 8. The CDR3 region is CASSISLAGGGEQYF. In DNA, the CDR3 is TGTGCCAGTAGTATTTCCCTAGCGGGAGGTGGGGAGCAGTACTTC.

This clone showed up just a few times. The rearrangement uses TRBV9 and TRBJ2-2; perhaps TRBD1 as D (5 bases). Germline CDR1 is SGDLS and CDR2 is YYNGEE. The CDR3 is 14 amino acids. Trimming shortened V by 4 bases and J by 2 bases, and 9 bases separated the two germline ends. This CDR3 reads CASSIGQNTGELFF. As DNA, the CDR3 is TGTGCCAGCAGCATTGGACAAAACACCGGGGAGCTGTTTTTT.

This clone was seen a few times. The chain combines TRBV11-3 with TRBJ2-7, with 11 bases lining up with TRBD2. This CDR3 spans 18 amino acids. Unmatched junction bases numbered 8, after V lost 1 base and J lost 0 bases. CDR1 SGHNT and CDR2 YENEEA come from the germline V gene. CDR3 in amino acids: CASSLVAGGPLGSYEQYF. The CDR3 DNA follows: TGTGCCAGCAGCTTAGTAGCGGGAGGGCCCTTGGGCTCCTACGAGCAGTACTTC.

To note about this clone: At one end, the junction sequence differs from germline, possibly due to a read error. V is TRBV7-9 and J is TRBJ1-1; D ambiguous. This CDR3 contains 14 residues. Germline V CDR1 and CDR2: SEHNR, FQNEAQ (reference sequence). CDR3 sequence: CSSSSQAPNTEAFF. The CDR3 bases are TGTTCCAGCAGCTCTCAGGCCCCGAACACTGAAGCTTTCTTT.

This chain connects TRBV6-5 to TRBJ2-2, with 10 bases identical to TRBD1. From germline, CDR1 is MNHEY and CDR2 SVGAGI. The V and J ends lost 0 bases and 7 bases, in that order; junction bases with no gene match: 5. The CDR3 has 16 residues. The CDR3 sequence: CASSYSGDRGHGELFF. The CDR3 DNA follows: TGTGCCAGCAGTTACTCGGGGGACAGGGGCCACGGGGAGCTGTTTTTT.

The rearrangement uses TRBV27 and TRBJ1-1; 7 bases match TRBD1. The CDR3 consists of 15 residues. CDR1 is MNHEY, CDR2 SMNVEV, per germline (reference sequence). V lost 3 bases to trimming and J lost 2 bases; unmatched junction nucleotides: 6. For the CDR3, the DNA is TGTGCCAGCAGTTTTCGCAGGGGGGAAAACACTGAAGCTTTCTTT. Amino acids: CASSFRRGENTEAFF.

The chain joins TRBV10-3 to TRBJ1-2; tentatively, D is TRBD1 (6 bases). Per the germline V gene, CDR1 is ENHRY and CDR2 is SYGVKD. The CDR3 totals 15 residues. The V end lost 9 bases, the J end lost 8 bases, and 25 bases lay between the germline ends. CDR3 coding DNA: TGTGCCATACAGGGAAAGGGGGGGGGATTTATGGGCTACACCTTC. It codes for CAIQGKGGGFMGYTF.

This chain links TRBV28 with TRBJ2-2; D may be TRBD2 (5 bases). With 0 bases removed from V and 7 bases from J, the gap between germline ends came to 18 bases. The V gene's germline CDR1 is MDHEN and CDR2 SYDVKM. This CDR3 is 17 amino acids long. The CDR3 sequence is CASSLWAGQEFVGELFF. CDR3 DNA sequence: TGTGCCAGCAGTTTATGGGCGGGTCAGGAATTTGTCGGGGAGCTGTTTTTT.

The chain combines TRBV2 with TRBJ2-7; perhaps TRBD1 as D (6 bases). The CDR3 runs 18 residues. Germline V gene lookup returns CDR1 SNHLY and CDR2 FYNNEI. Deletions cut 2 bases from V and 2 bases from J, with 22 bases between. CDR3 residues: CASSEKRGNQANTYEQYF. CDR3 sequence (DNA): TGTGCCAGCAGTGAAAAAAGGGGGAATCAAGCCAATACCTACGAGCAGTACTTC.

The rearrangement links TRBV7-2 to TRBJ2-7; 8 bases align to TRBD1. The CDR3 extends over 18 amino acids. Germline V gene data show CDR1 as SGHTA and CDR2 as FQGNSA. The junction had 15 bases not matched to a gene; V was cut back by 3 bases and J by 2 bases. The CDR3 coding sequence is TGTGCCAGCAGCTTCCGGGCAGGGGGCTCAGCGGATCCCTACGAGCAGTACTTC. Protein product: CASSFRAGGSADPYEQYF.

Of note for this clone: Within the sample, other DNA sequences also encode this same CDR3. The chain recombines TRBV7-2 with TRBJ1-5; 9 bases agree with TRBD1. The CDR3 is made up of 17 amino acids. Germline V gene sequence: CDR1 SGHTA, CDR2 FQGNSA. The junction had 17 bases not matched to a gene; V was cut back by 5 bases and J by 9 bases. Here the CDR3 reads CASSPTPGQGHIMPQHF. In DNA, the CDR3 is TGTGCCAGCAGCCCAACTCCGGGACAGGGACACATAATGCCCCAGCATTTT.

V and J are TRBV6-1 and TRBJ2-1; maybe TRBD2 (6 bases). The CDR3 is made up of 15 amino acids. With 2 bases removed from V and 0 bases from J, the gap between germline ends came to 8 bases. CDR1 MNHNS and CDR2 SASEGT come from the germline V gene. CDR3 loop: CASSETAGSYNEQFF. As DNA, the CDR3 is TGTGCCAGCAGTGAAACAGCGGGCTCCTACAATGAGCAGTTCTTC.

The gene calls are TRBV6-5 and TRBJ2-7, with D possibly being TRBD1 (6 bases). The CDR3 has 15 amino acids. Trimming took off 2 bases at V and 3 bases at J, with 14 bases between the two ends. CDR1 is MNHEY, CDR2 SVGAGI, per germline. The CDR3 region is CASSYRSKGVYEQYF. The CDR3, as DNA: TGTGCCAGCAGTTACCGCAGCAAGGGGGTCTACGAGCAGTACTTC.

The chain carries TRBV5-1 and TRBJ2-5; D might be TRBD2 (5 bases). Germline CDR1 SGHRS, CDR2 YFSETQ. V lost 1 base to trimming and J lost 0 bases, with 7 bases between them. This CDR3 is 14 amino acids long. CDR3 residues: CASSLSGDQETQYF. The CDR3 region has the DNA TGCGCCAGCAGCTTGTCCGGGGACCAAGAGACCCAGTACTTC.

The chain employs TRBV7-9 and TRBJ1-1; TRBD1 aligns across 8 bases. After removal of 3 bases from V and 5 bases from J, the junction contained 8 bases not matched to a gene. Per the germline V gene, CDR1 is SEHNR and CDR2 is FQNEAQ (reference sequence). The CDR3 contains 15 residues. CDR3 sequence reads: CASSFTGGDETEAFF. In DNA, the CDR3 is TGTGCCAGCAGCTTTACAGGGGGTGACGAAACTGAAGCTTTCTTT.

The V gene is TRBV9, the J gene TRBJ1-1, with 9 bases fitting TRBD1. With V trimmed by 0 bases and J by 1 base, 1 base remained unmatched. The CDR3 has 15 residues. From germline, CDR1 is SGDLS and CDR2 YYNGEE. CDR3 residues: CASSVAGQGNTEAFF. In DNA, the CDR3 is TGTGCCAGCAGCGTAGCGGGACAGGGGAACACTGAAGCTTTCTTT.

This clone came up a few times. J is TRBJ2-2 and V is TRBV5-1; 8 bases line up with TRBD1. There are 16 residues in the CDR3. Trimming at V came to 5 bases and at J to 0 bases, leaving 6 bases not matched to a gene. Germline CDR1 and CDR2: SGHRS and YFSETQ. DNA for the CDR3: TGCGCCAGCAGTTGGACAGGGCAATCGAACACCGGGGAGCTGTTTTTT. This codes for CASSWTGQSNTGELFF.

This clone was recorded a few times. The V and J genes are TRBV27 and TRBJ2-2; D perhaps matches TRBD1 (6 bases). Germline V gives CDR1 MNHEY, CDR2 SMNVEV (reference sequence). CDR3 length: 18 amino acids. V was trimmed by 4 bases and J by 3 bases, leaving 21 bases between them. In DNA, the CDR3 is TGTGCCAGCAGTTCAGGAACGACAGGACGGCAGTACACCGGGGAGCTGTTTTTT. Encoded protein: CASSSGTTGRQYTGELFF.

The chain couples TRBV19 to TRBJ1-2; 8 bases are shared with TRBD1. The CDR3 consists of 13 residues. J gave up 0 bases and V 10 bases, and 4 bases lay outside the gene matches. The germline V gene encodes CDR1 LNHDA and CDR2 SQIVND (reference sequence). This CDR3 is CATLDRANYGYTF. The CDR3 nucleotides read TGTGCCACCCTGGACAGGGCTAACTATGGCTACACCTTC.

The rearrangement links TRBV6-6 to TRBJ2-7; a weak D match, TRBD1 (5 bases). From germline, CDR1 is MNHNY and CDR2 SVGAGI (reference sequence). V lost 4 bases, J lost 7 bases, and 8 bases lay in between. The CDR3 totals 11 residues. The CDR3 sequence: CASSFTGEQYF. In DNA form, the CDR3 reads TGTGCCAGCAGTTTTACAGGAGAGCAGTACTTC.

The chain employs TRBV27 and TRBJ1-3; 9 nucleotides match TRBD1. The CDR3 runs to 15 residues. Per the germline V gene, CDR1 is MNHEY and CDR2 is SMNVEV (reference sequence). Germline trimming cut 6 bases from V and 4 bases from J; bases unmatched to any gene: 7. CDR3 region: CASSTLGQGGNTIYF. CDR3 nucleotides: TGTGCCAGCAGCACCTTGGGACAGGGCGGAAACACCATATATTTT.

This clone was detected a few times. The chain joins TRBV6-1 to TRBJ1-3, with unresolved D. V lost 11 bases and J 10 bases, leaving 18 bases between the germline ends. Germline V lookup: CDR1 MNHNS, CDR2 SASEGT. The CDR3 covers 12 residues. The CDR3 loop is CAAQEELGTIYF. The CDR3 nucleotides are TGTGCCGCTCAGGAAGAGTTAGGAACCATATATTTT.